This is a list of T cell receptor beta chains from one sample in a study of T cell changes during pregnancy in multiple sclerosis. Clones were read by immunoSEQ multiplex PCR, and TCRdb kept only the in-frame ones, dropping some. The sample lists 90,000 to 120,000 clones; less than 95% were seen once. This material consisted of peripheral blood, taken in the third trimester of pregnancy. The receptors stem from a female donor in good health, enrolled as a control in a pregnancy study. Each CDR3 is given with its conserved first and last residue. A D gene is named only where the DNA matches it firmly. Clone size is given for some rows only: seen once, a few or many times, or a class if the clone is expanded.

TRBJ1-2 TRBV9 - - CASSPHSRGYTF TGTGCCAGCAGCCCCCATTCCCGGGGCTACACCTTC
TRBJ1-5 TRBV5-6 - TRBD1 CASSETGARTQHF TGTGCCAGCAGCGAGACAGGGGCCCGGACCCAGCATTTT
TRBJ2-5 TRBV11-2 - - CASSVRDPRQETQYF TGTGCCAGCAGCGTCCGGGATCCGCGACAAGAGACCCAGTACTTC
TRBJ2-1 TRBV9 - TRBD1 CASSSNRGPSGNEQFF TGTGCCAGCAGCTCAAACAGGGGTCCTTCGGGGAATGAGCAGTTCTTC
TRBJ2-6 TRBV19 - TRBD1 CASRTGKISGANVLTF TGTGCCAGCAGGACAGGGAAGATTTCTGGGGCCAACGTCCTGACTTTC
TRBJ2-7 TRBV7-9 - TRBD1 CASSPRDRGSEQYF TGTGCCAGCAGCCCCCGGGACAGGGGAAGCGAGCAGTACTTC
TRBJ2-1 TRBV7-3 once TRBD2 CASSLTSGLYNEQFF TGTGCCAGCAGCTTGACTAGCGGGCTGTACAATGAGCAGTTCTTC
TRBJ2-7 TRBV11-3 - - CASSLALAGRYEQYF TGTGCCAGCAGCTTAGCCCTTGCAGGGCGCTACGAGCAGTACTTC
TRBJ2-7 TRBV7-2 - - CASSRPGGPYEQYF TGTGCCAGCAGTCGACCCGGGGGTCCATACGAGCAGTACTTC
TRBJ1-1 TRBV6-5 - TRBD1 CASSLDRGLGAFF TGTGCCAGCAGTTTAGACAGGGGGCTCGGAGCTTTCTTT
TRBJ2-6 TRBV4-3 once TRBD1 CASSQDQGAGANVLTF TGCGCCAGCAGCCAAGATCAGGGGGCTGGGGCCAACGTCCTGACTTTC
TRBJ1-1 TRBV5-6 - TRBD1 CASSLGQGGIEAFF TGTGCCAGCAGCTTGGGACAGGGCGGGATTGAAGCTTTCTTT
TRBJ2-3 TRBV7-3 once TRBD2 CASSHGTSGGRTDTQYF TGTGCCAGCAGTCACGGGACTAGCGGGGGGAGGACAGATACGCAGTATTTT
TRBJ1-1 TRBV6-4 - - CASSIQMNTEAFF TGTGCCAGCAGCATACAGATGAACACTGAAGCTTTCTTT
TRBJ1-1 TRBV6-4 once TRBD1 CASRGQGGTEAFF TGTGCCAGCAGGGGACAGGGGGGGACTGAAGCTTTCTTT
TRBJ1-1 TRBV6-6 - - CASSYPRGNTEAFF TGTGCCAGCAGTTACCCCCGAGGGAACACTGAAGCTTTCTTT
TRBJ2-5 TRBV5-1 - - CASSSSGRSQGTQYF TGCGCCAGCAGTTCTAGCGGACGCTCACAGGGGACCCAGTACTTC
TRBJ1-5 TRBV19 - - CAVKGETHQPQHF TGTGCCGTTAAGGGGGAAACCCATCAGCCCCAGCATTTT
TRBJ1-3 TRBV6-1 once - CASSESVPGNTIYF TGTGCCAGCAGTGAATCGGTTCCTGGAAACACCATATATTTT
TRBJ1-2 TRBV27 once TRBD1 CASSTSSGGYGYTF TGTGCCAGCAGTACCTCCTCAGGGGGCTATGGCTACACCTTC
TRBJ1-6 TRBV9 - - CASSSSWTDNSPLHF TGTGCCAGCAGCTCATCATGGACAGATAATTCACCCCTCCACTTT
TRBJ1-4 TRBV4-3 - TRBD1 CASSPRGPDRAWANEKLFF TGCGCCAGCAGCCCTAGGGGACCCGACAGGGCTTGGGCTAATGAAAAACTGTTTTTT
TRBJ1-5 TRBV13 - - CASSLGGRRGNQPQHF TGTGCCAGCAGCTTAGGCGGGCGCAGGGGCAATCAGCCCCAGCATTTT
TRBJ1-2 TRBV7-9 once TRBD1 CASRPMGEGAYGYTF TGTGCCAGCAGGCCCATGGGAGAGGGGGCCTATGGCTACACCTTC
TRBJ2-7 TRBV30 - TRBD1 CAWDPGQGSYEQYF TGTGCCTGGGATCCGGGACAGGGCTCCTACGAGCAGTACTTC